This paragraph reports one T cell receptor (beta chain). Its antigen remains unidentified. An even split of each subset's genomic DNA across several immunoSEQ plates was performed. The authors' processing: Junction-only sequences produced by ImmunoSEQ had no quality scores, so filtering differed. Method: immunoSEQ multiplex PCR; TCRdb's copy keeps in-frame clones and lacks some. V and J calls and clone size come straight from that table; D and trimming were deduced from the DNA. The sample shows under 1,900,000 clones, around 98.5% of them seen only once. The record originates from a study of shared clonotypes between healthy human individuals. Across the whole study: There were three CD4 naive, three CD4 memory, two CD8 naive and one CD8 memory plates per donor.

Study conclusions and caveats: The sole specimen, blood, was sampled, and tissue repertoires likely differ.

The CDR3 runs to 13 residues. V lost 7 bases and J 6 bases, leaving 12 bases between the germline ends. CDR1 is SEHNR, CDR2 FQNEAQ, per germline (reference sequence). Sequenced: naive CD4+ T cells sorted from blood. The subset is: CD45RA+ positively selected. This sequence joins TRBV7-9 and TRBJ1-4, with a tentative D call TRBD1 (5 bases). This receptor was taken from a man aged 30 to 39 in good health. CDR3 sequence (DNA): TGTGCCAGCACTGGCAGGGCCCATGAAAAACTGTTTTTT. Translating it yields CASTGRAHEKLFF.